This is a list of T cell receptor beta chains from one sample in a study of blood T cells in healthy people across ages. From the 5' RACE reads, TCRdb called clonotypes with MiXCR, one entry per CDR3 protein. The table has more than 1,400,000 distinct CDR3 sequences, roughly 40% seen once. Input material: blood. Receptor source: a woman aged 18-35 years in good health. The CDR3 runs from the conserved cysteine through the conserved F or W. Each record gives: clone size, J gene, V gene, D gene, CDR3 protein, CDR3 DNA. A D gene is named only where the DNA matches it firmly. Some rows mark clone size as missing; the rest say once, few, many or name a class of expanded clone.

few TRBJ1-2 TRBV19 . CASKRHGYTF TGTGCCAGTAAAAGGCATGGCTACACCTTC
. TRBJ2-7 TRBV7-6 . CASRASGGNYEQYF TGTGCCAGCAGGGCCAGCGGAGGCAACTACGAGCAGTACTTC
few TRBJ2-6 TRBV20-1 . CSATRVLSGANVLTF TGCAGTGCTACCAGGGTTTTATCCGGGGCCAACGTCCTGACTTTC
. TRBJ2-3 TRBV20-1 . CSASPVRTDTQYF TGCAGTGCTAGCCCAGTCCGGACAGATACGCAGTATTTT
. TRBJ1-6 TRBV4-1 . CASSQDLAGSYNSPLHF TGCGCCAGCAGCCAAGATCTCGCCGGCTCCTATAATTCACCCCTCCACTTT
few TRBJ2-5 TRBV27 TRBD2 CASSSAGGPVAQYF TGTGCCAGCAGTTCAGCGGGGGGGCCGGTTGCCCAGTACTTC
. TRBJ2-7 TRBV7-2 . CASSSPDPDRTSSYEQYF TGTGCCAGCAGCTCCCCCGATCCCGACAGGACCAGCTCCTACGAGCAGTACTTC
few TRBJ2-3 TRBV27 . CASRLTPGQHITDTQYF TGTGCCAGCAGACTAACCCCGGGACAACACATCACAGATACGCAGTATTTT
few TRBJ2-7 TRBV7-2 . CASSFRGPSSYEQYF TGTGCCAGCAGCTTCCGGGGGCCTAGCTCCTACGAGCAGTACTTC
many TRBJ2-7 TRBV11-2 TRBD2 CASRAGGSSYEQYF TGTGCCAGCAGAGCGGGAGGTTCCTCCTACGAGCAGTACTTC
few TRBJ2-1 TRBV28 TRBD1 CASRRQGNEQFF TGTGCCAGCAGGCGACAGGGGAATGAGCAGTTCTTC
. TRBJ2-7 TRBV27 TRBD2 CASSLNPSGSEQYF TGTGCCAGCAGTTTAAATCCTAGCGGGTCCGAGCAGTACTTC
. TRBJ2-7 TRBV20-1 . CSAASDGQYF TGCAGTGCCGCGTCCGACGGGCAGTACTTC
. TRBJ2-1 TRBV20-1 TRBD2 CSAAGLAGGSAYNEQFF TGCAGTGCTGCGGGACTAGCGGGAGGTTCTGCCTACAATGAGCAGTTCTTC
few TRBJ1-5 TRBV30 . CAWSVQQGNQPQHF TGTGCCTGGAGTGTACAGCAGGGCAATCAGCCCCAGCATTTT
. TRBJ1-1 TRBV5-4 . CASSLDSGAPEAFF TGTGCCAGCAGCTTGGATTCGGGGGCGCCTGAAGCTTTCTTT
. TRBJ2-7 TRBV5-1 . CASSGGTEYNEQYF TGCGCCAGCAGCGGAGGGACTGAATACAATGAGCAGTACTTC
many TRBJ2-1 TRBV5-1 TRBD2 CASSLVAGTPYNEQFF TGCGCCAGCAGCTTGGTAGCGGGTACTCCCTACAATGAGCAGTTCTTC
. TRBJ1-2 TRBV29-1 . CSVEGGRGRIYGYTF TGCAGCGTTGAAGGCGGGCGGGGGCGCATCTATGGCTACACCTTC
few TRBJ2-5 TRBV5-1 . CASTRNGGREETQYF TGCGCCAGCACAAGAAACGGGGGGCGGGAAGAGACCCAGTACTTC
few TRBJ2-1 TRBV5-1 . CASSLILGVVGGGGPNSYNEQFF TGCGCCAGCAGCTTGATTTTGGGTGTTGTGGGCGGAGGGGGCCCTAACTCCTACAATGAGCAGTTCTTC
few TRBJ1-6 TRBV5-1 . CASSSTGTRGSPLHF TGCGCCAGCAGTTCGACAGGAACGAGGGGCTCACCCCTCCACTTT
. TRBJ2-5 TRBV6-5 . CASSYSTTGAETQYF TGTGCCAGCAGTTACTCGACTACCGGGGCGGAGACCCAGTACTTC
. TRBJ2-7 TRBV29-1 TRBD1 CSVEGTDPLEQYF TGCAGCGTTGAGGGGACAGATCCTCTCGAGCAGTACTTC
. TRBJ2-5 TRBV5-1 TRBD2 CASSSGLADQETQYF TGCGCCAGCAGCTCCGGACTAGCGGATCAAGAGACCCAGTACTTC
. TRBJ2-7 TRBV6-5 TRBD2 CASSYSGLAGGPREQYF TGTGCCAGCAGTTACTCCGGACTAGCGGGAGGGCCACGCGAGCAGTACTTC
. TRBJ2-5 TRBV12-3/TRBV12-4 TRBD2 CASSRRLAGGRNEQYF TGTGCCAGCAGCCGTCGACTAGCGGGGGGGCGGAATGAGCAGTACTTC
. TRBJ2-5 TRBV5-5 . CASSPGTSRGETQYF TGTGCCAGCAGCCCCGGGACCTCCCGGGGAGAGACCCAGTACTTC
. TRBJ2-4 TRBV6-1 . CASSDLGGTYNEQYF TGTGCCAGCAGTGATCTTGGGGGCACCTACAATGAGCAGTACTTC
few TRBJ2-7 TRBV10-3 TRBD1 CAISDRGQMPAEQYF TGTGCCATCAGTGACAGGGGGCAGATGCCTGCCGAGCAGTACTTC
. TRBJ1-4 TRBV18 TRBD1 CASSPQQGQGVSGLFF TGTGCCAGCTCACCTCAGCAGGGACAGGGAGTTTCGGGACTGTTTTTT
few TRBJ2-7 TRBV6-1 . CATRTGALSEQYF TGTGCCACCAGGACCGGGGCCCTATCCGAGCAGTACTTC
. TRBJ1-5 TRBV12-3/TRBV12-4 . CASSLSSRAQPQHF TGTGCCAGCAGTTTATCATCTCGTGCTCAGCCCCAGCATTTT
. TRBJ2-3 TRBV3-1 TRBD2 CASSQVSSGSTDTQYF TGTGCCAGCAGCCAAGTGTCTAGCGGGAGTACAGATACGCAGTATTTT
. TRBJ2-3 TRBV6-2/TRBV6-3 . CASSYSTAERSTDTQYF TGTGCCAGCAGTTACTCGACGGCCGAGCGGAGCACAGATACGCAGTATTTT
. TRBJ1-6 TRBV6-5 TRBD1 CASRSTGDFSPLHF TGTGCCAGCAGGTCGACAGGGGACTTTTCACCCCTCCACTTT
. TRBJ1-1 TRBV12-3/TRBV12-4 . CASTPEDGGRAFF TGTGCCAGCACCCCTGAGGACGGGGGAAGAGCTTTCTTT
few TRBJ2-6 TRBV27 . CASASSGANVLTF TGTGCCAGCGCCTCCTCTGGGGCCAACGTCCTGACTTTC
. TRBJ2-7 TRBV20-1 TRBD1 CSARGRQGGTYEQYF TGCAGTGCTAGAGGACGACAGGGCGGAACCTACGAGCAGTACTTC
few TRBJ1-6 TRBV20-1 . CSARDQIYNSPLHF TGCAGTGCTAGAGACCAGATCTATAATTCACCCCTCCACTTT
. TRBJ1-2 TRBV6-1 . CASSELTKSRGPLNYGYTF TGTGCCAGCAGTGAACTAACGAAATCGCGGGGACCACTCAACTATGGCTACACCTTC
. TRBJ2-5 TRBV28 . CASSPQGPLGETQYF TGTGCCAGCAGTCCGCAGGGTCCCCTCGGGGAGACCCAGTACTTC
. TRBJ1-1 TRBV20-1 . CSAVGHLNTEAFF TGCAGTGCTGTAGGACACCTGAACACTGAAGCTTTCTTT
few TRBJ2-1 TRBV20-1 . CSAAQWGRSSSYNEQFF TGCAGTGCTGCCCAATGGGGTCGATCGAGCTCCTACAATGAGCAGTTCTTC
. TRBJ2-7 TRBV3-1 . CASSPSSVSYEQYF TGTGCCAGCAGCCCTTCTAGCGTTTCCTACGAGCAGTACTTC
. TRBJ1-5 TRBV5-8 . CASSSRGMNQPQHF TGTGCCAGCAGCTCTCGGGGGATGAATCAGCCCCAGCATTTT
. TRBJ2-7 TRBV5-1 . CASSLAGLDRSYEQYF TGCGCCAGCAGCTTGGCGGGACTCGACCGTTCCTACGAGCAGTACTTC
. TRBJ1-5 TRBV19 TRBD1 CASRSGTQGDNQPQHF TGTGCCAGCAGATCCGGGACCCAGGGGGACAATCAGCCCCAGCATTTT
. TRBJ2-7 TRBV3-1 . CANSQTGSYEQYF TGTGCCAACAGCCAAACAGGCTCCTACGAGCAGTACTTC
. TRBJ2-1 TRBV7-9 . CASSHPAPSSYNEQFF TGTGCCAGCAGCCACCCGGCCCCTAGCTCCTACAATGAGCAGTTCTTC
. TRBJ2-7 TRBV12-3/TRBV12-4 . CASRAYGSDGSYEQYF TGTGCCAGCAGGGCTTACGGCTCGGATGGTTCCTACGAGCAGTACTTC
. TRBJ2-5 TRBV5-1 . CASSLAGVPQETQYF TGCGCCAGCAGCTTGGCCGGAGTCCCCCAAGAGACCCAGTACTTC
. TRBJ2-1 TRBV3-1 TRBD2 CASSQLTSGTDNEQFF TGTGCCAGCAGCCAGCTTACTAGCGGAACTGACAATGAGCAGTTCTTC